The clone carrying this T cell receptor (beta chain) appeared once. Its specificity is not known. The PCR made use of 60 Vbeta and 13 Jbeta primers. Clones were sequenced by immunoSEQ multiplex PCR, and TCRdb holds only the in-frame ones, with some missing. The data hold 210,000 or so clones, with over 60% observed a single time. Germline V gene lookup returns CDR1 SGHRS and CDR2 YFSETQ. Trimming left V 7 bases short and J 2 bases short, with 20 bases between. The CDR3 has 16 amino acids. The record originates from a study of cytomegalovirus exposure and HLA in healthy donors. General study findings and limits: Being indistinguishable, some V segments were excluded, TRBV6-2 and TRBV6-3 among them. Immune exposure data for these donors was limited to CMV serostatus. A link between a missense DCLRE1C variant and TCR beta V- and J-gene trimming emerged from a later analysis. An analysis was carried out later, and it reportedly showed fewer N-insertions in an Asian-associated ancestry cluster than the approximately 610-donor mean.

The TCR was taken from a man between 18 and 29 years old in good health and CMV-seronegative. The V and J genes are TRBV5-1 and TRBJ2-3; the D gene is possibly TRBD2 (6 bases). Sequencing was done on a sample of PBMCs. CDR3 sequence reads: CASSTGLASSTDTQYF. The CDR3 DNA reads TGCGCCAGCTCTACGGGGCTAGCGAGCTCCACAGATACGCAGTATTTT.